One and the same sample provided the 7 T cell receptor beta chains below, sequenced in a study of CD8 T cells in ankylosing spondylitis (TCRdb year 2017). Study-wide conclusions, independent of this receptor: Blood from ankylosing spondylitis patients appeared to be characterized by a TCR beta motif composed of eight highly homologous amino acid variants.

The library was produced with 5' RACE. These reads were obtained on an Illumina HiSeq 2500. The raw public reads went through TCRdb reprocessing: fastp at Q25, MiXCR clone calling, in-frame beta chains kept. Identical CDR3 proteins give one entry, which carries the most common genes and DNA. This sample comprises a few hundred thousand distinct CDR3 sequences, about 22% of them detected only once. The ten largest clones take up around 17% of the sample. These TCRs' antigens remain unknown. The sample was blood, either unsorted or a sorted T cell fraction (not recorded which). These receptors came from a male donor with ankylosing spondylitis.

The rearrangement uses TRBV4-3 and TRBJ2-7; 13 bases map to TRBD2. With 4 bases clipped from V and 2 bases from J, the junction kept 8 bases outside the gene matches. The CDR3 loop spans 17 amino acids. Germline lookup yields CDR1 LGHNA and CDR2 YSLEER. CDR3 sequence (DNA): TGCGCCAGCAGCCGCCGACTAGCGGGAGGCCAACCCTACGAGCAGTACTTC. Translating it yields CASSRRLAGGQPYEQYF.

The V call is TRBV10-3, the J call TRBJ1-6; D is perhaps TRBD1 (6 bases). The germline CDR1 and CDR2 sequences are ENHRY and SYGVKD. The CDR3 is 15 residues long. With 0 bases removed from V and 10 bases from J, the gap between germline ends came to 13 bases. CDR3 region: CAISESQGRGSPLHF. In DNA form, the CDR3 reads TGTGCCATCAGTGAGTCACAGGGCCGAGGATCACCCCTCCACTTT.

A few counts support this clonotype. V gene TRBV9 combines with J gene TRBJ2-7; D could derive from TRBD1 or TRBD2 (5 bases each). The V end lost 4 bases, the J end lost 0 bases, and 11 bases lay between the germline ends. CDR3 size: 14 residues. Germline V CDR1 and CDR2: SGDLS, YYNGEE. The CDR3 is CASSRDVNSYEQYF. The DNA of the CDR3 is TGTGCCAGCAGCAGGGACGTAAACTCCTACGAGCAGTACTTC.

The chain combines TRBV5-1 with TRBJ1-2, with 7 bases lining up with TRBD1. V lost 3 bases to trimming and J lost 3 bases; unmatched junction nucleotides: 5. This CDR3 spans 14 amino acids. Per germline, CDR1 SGHRS and CDR2 YFSETQ. CDR3 bases: TGCGCCAGCAGCTACCAGGGGGTCGACTATGGCTACACCTTC. It specifies CASSYQGVDYGYTF. The variable domain in full, with the rest retrieved from reference TRBV5-1 and TRBJ1-2, is KAGVTQTPRYLIKTRGQQVTLSCSPISGHRSVSWYQQTPGQGLQFLFEYFSETQRNKGNFPGRFSGRQFSNSRSEMNVSTLELGDSALYLCASSYQGVDYGYTFGSGTRLTVV.

The chain couples TRBV7-9 to TRBJ2-7; TRBD1 is a possible D gene (6 bases). The CDR3 runs 14 residues. From germline, CDR1 is SEHNR and CDR2 FQNEAQ (reference sequence). V dropped 5 bases and J dropped 3 bases, with 14 bases sitting between them. The CDR3 bases are TGTGCCAGCAGCAAGGGACAACTTTACTACGAGCAGTACTTC. Translated, it gives CASSKGQLYYEQYF.

This clonotype was detected a few times. This chain links TRBV4-3 with TRBJ1-5; no reliable D call. The V gene's germline CDR1 is LGHNA and CDR2 YSLEER. This CDR3 contains 14 residues. V shed 8 bases and J shed 2 bases, with 13 bases lying between them. CDR3 sequence: CASAKRVGNQPQHF. DNA of the CDR3: TGCGCCAGCGCCAAGAGGGTGGGCAATCAGCCCCAGCATTTT.

This clonotype was seen only a few times. The chain uses TRBV2 and TRBJ2-1; 12 bases line up with TRBD1. This CDR3 has 20 residues. Per the germline V gene, CDR1 is SNHLY and CDR2 is FYNNEI. V gave up 5 bases and J gave up 3 bases; unmatched junction bases: 17. CDR3 DNA: TGTGCCAGCAGTCATAACCGGGACAGGGGGCCATTGGGTTACTACAATGAGCAGTTCTTC. Its translation: CASSHNRDRGPLGYYNEQFF.